This section outlines one T cell receptor beta chain sequence together with its context. Repertoires were generated with immunoSEQ multiplex PCR, while TCRdb's copy carries only in-frame clones and drops some. The sample consists of tens of thousands of clones, about 94% of them appearing once. This specimen comes from a study of T cell changes during pregnancy in multiple sclerosis. This TCR derives from a female donor with multiple sclerosis, enrolled in a pregnancy study. The sample consisted of CD4+ T cells from peripheral blood mononuclear cells, taken in the second trimester of pregnancy.

The DNA of the CDR3 is TGCGCCAGCAGCCGGGCACGACAGGGGACTAATGAAAAACTGTTTTTT. It encodes CASSRARQGTNEKLFF. The J gene is TRBJ1-4, the V gene TRBV4-3; the match to TRBD1 covers 8 bases. After removal of 4 bases from V and 2 bases from J, the junction contained 6 bases not matched to a gene. This CDR3 comprises 16 residues. The V gene's germline CDR1 is LGHNA and CDR2 YSLEER.